This record looks at one T cell receptor (beta chain) sequence and its context. Germline and junction disagree at one end, which may indicate a read error. This record comes from a study of T-cell memory formation after mild COVID-19. TCRdb re-called the 5' RACE reads through MiXCR, storing one row per CDR3 protein. The sample lists roughly 310,000 distinct CDR3 sequences, 15% to 20% seen once, with about a fifth in the top ten. This CDR3 comprises 14 residues. Germline V gene sequence: CDR1 MNHEY, CDR2 SVGAGI. The source material was PBMCs or a T cell subset sorted from them (not recorded which). This clonotype originated in a man aged 18-30 years who had mild COVID-19 (a few samples of this study predate the infection). Cell type and time point are not known. The V and J genes are TRBV6-5 and TRBJ2-7; a possible D gene is TRBD2 (5 bases). CDR3 residues: CTSSFGGLSYEQYF. CDR3 sequence (DNA): TGTACCAGCAGTTTCGGCGGGTTATCCTACGAGCAGTACTTC.